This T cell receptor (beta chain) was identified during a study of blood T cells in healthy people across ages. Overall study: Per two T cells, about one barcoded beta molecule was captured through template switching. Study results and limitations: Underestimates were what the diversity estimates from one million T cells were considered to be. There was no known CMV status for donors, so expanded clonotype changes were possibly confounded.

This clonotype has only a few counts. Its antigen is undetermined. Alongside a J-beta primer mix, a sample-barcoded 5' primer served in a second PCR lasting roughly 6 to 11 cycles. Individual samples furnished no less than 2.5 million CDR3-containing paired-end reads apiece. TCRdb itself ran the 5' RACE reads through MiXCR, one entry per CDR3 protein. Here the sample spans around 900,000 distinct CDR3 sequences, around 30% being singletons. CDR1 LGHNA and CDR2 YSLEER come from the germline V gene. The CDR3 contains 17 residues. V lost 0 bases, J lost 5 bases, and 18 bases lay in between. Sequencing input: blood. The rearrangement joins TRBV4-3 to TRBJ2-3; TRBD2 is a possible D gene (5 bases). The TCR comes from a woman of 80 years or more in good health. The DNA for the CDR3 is TGCGCCAGCAGCCAAGATCCCCAAGGGAAGGGAGTAGATACGCAGTATTTT. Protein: CASSQDPQGKGVDTQYF.